The present TCR beta chain was sequenced within a study of regulatory T cells in long-lasting Graves disease. Germline CDR1 reads SGHRS; CDR2 reads YFSETQ. The CDR3 consists of 14 residues. J lost 10 bases, V lost 0 bases, and 4 bases had no gene match. This clonotype occurred a few times. TCR beta libraries were built with iRepertoire HTBI primers and Arm-PCR of CDR3 regions. TCRdb used MiXCR to reprocess the multiplex PCR reads, holding one entry per CDR3 protein. The data show about 440,000 distinct CDR3 sequences, with about 16% seen just once and approximately 15% held by the top ten. Time point denoted: newly diagnosed GD, antithyroid drugs for less than 3 months. The TCR library was prepared using RNA isolated from PBMCs. The same sample was also studied in work on T cells in Graves' hyperthyroidism and ophthalmopathy.

The material was peripheral blood mononuclear cells (PBMCs), obtained at new diagnosis, from a patient treated with antithyroid drugs. This chain connects TRBV5-1 to TRBJ2-2; 9 bases are shared with TRBD1. The TCR originated in a woman aged 30 to 39 with Graves disease. Here the CDR3 DNA reads TGCGCCAGCAGCTTGGGACAGGGGGTCCTGGAGCTGTTTTTT. This encodes CASSLGQGVLELFF.